The 19 T cell receptor beta chains listed next were all sequenced from one sample in a study of blood T cell repertoires in COVID-19. Assay used: immunoSEQ multiplex PCR; TCRdb lists only in-frame clones, some missing. The data contain some 250,000 clones, 80% to 90% of them seen just once; the ten biggest clones take up approximately 2%. The sample taken for sequencing was PBMCs or T cells enriched from blood (not recorded which). Source of these receptors: a woman between 45 and 65 years old who had recovered from COVID-19.

This clone was seen at least ten times. J is TRBJ1-1 and V is TRBV7-9, with D perhaps matching TRBD1 (6 bases). The germline gives CDR1 SEHNR, CDR2 FQNEAQ (reference sequence). CDR3 size: 14 residues. The V end lost 4 bases, the J end lost 4 bases, and 13 bases lay between the germline ends. Here the CDR3 DNA reads TGTGCCAGCAGCTCGGACAGAGGATTCACTGAAGCTTTCTTT. Its protein is CASSSDRGFTEAFF.

The genes are TRBV5-1 and TRBJ1-5, with TRBD1 matching 8 bases. CDR3 size: 16 residues. CDR1 and CDR2 (germline): SGHRS, YFSETQ. J gave up 4 bases and V 0 bases, and 6 bases lay outside the gene matches. CDR3 sequence reads: CASSLGSGGTNQPQHF. CDR3 sequence (DNA): TGCGCCAGCAGCTTGGGTTCAGGGGGCACAAATCAGCCCCAGCATTTT.

This clone was found once. The CDR3 region has the DNA TGTGCCAGCAGCCAAGAGGTGACAGGGGGAGGGAATGAGCAGTTCTTC. Protein sequence: CASSQEVTGGGNEQFF. The rearrangement joins TRBV4-2 to TRBJ2-1; 9 nucleotides line up with TRBD1. The CDR3 has 16 residues. The germline V gene has CDR1 LGHNA and CDR2 YNFKEQ. J lost 7 bases, V lost 0 bases, and 7 bases had no gene match.

The gene calls are TRBV21-1 and TRBJ1-5. TRBV21-1 is assigned pseudogene status. The CDR3 spans 20 residues. CDR3 in DNA: TGTGCCAGCAGCGAACCCCCCCTGCCCTCGAACTTATATAGCAATCAGCCCCAGCATTTT. Its translation: CASSEPPLPSNLYSNQPQHF.

The chain links TRBV5-1 to TRBJ1-3; D remains ambiguous. The CDR3 is 14 residues long. Trimming removed 0 bases from V and 5 bases from J, with 9 bases in between. The germline V gene has CDR1 SGHRS and CDR2 YFSETQ. This CDR3 is CASSLDGARNTIYF. For the CDR3, the DNA is TGCGCCAGCAGCTTGGACGGAGCCCGAAACACCATATATTTT.

This chain connects TRBV27 to TRBJ2-7, with a tentative D call TRBD2 (7 bases). Germline assignment: CDR1 MNHEY and CDR2 SMNVEV (reference sequence). CDR3 length equals 15 residues. Deletions cut 3 bases from V and 5 bases from J, with 17 bases between. CDR3 bases: TGTGCCAGCAGTTTCCTTGGGAGGGGGACGGACGAGCAGTACTTC. It codes for CASSFLGRGTDEQYF.

This rearrangement joins TRBV2 to TRBJ1-1, with D possibly being TRBD1 (5 bases). Trimming shortened V by 6 bases and J by 4 bases, and 15 bases separated the two germline ends. CDR1 SNHLY and CDR2 FYNNEI come from the germline V gene. This CDR3 is built from 14 residues. The CDR3 reads CASSQSRVSTEAFF. CDR3 nucleotide sequence: TGTGCCAGCAGCCAGAGCAGGGTTAGCACTGAAGCTTTCTTT.

This clone was seen only once. V usage is TRBV5-1 and J usage is TRBJ2-2, with D tentatively TRBD2 (5 bases). Germline V gives CDR1 SGHRS, CDR2 YFSETQ. This CDR3 is built from 14 residues. The ends were cut back, 3 bases at V and 7 bases at J, with 13 bases in the middle. The CDR3 sequence: CASSYGLAGGELFF. CDR3 sequence (DNA): TGCGCCAGCAGCTACGGACTCGCAGGCGGGGAGCTGTTTTTT.

This clone showed up just once. This chain connects TRBV5-1 to TRBJ2-5; TRBD2 matches at 7 bases. Per the germline V gene, CDR1 is SGHRS and CDR2 is YFSETQ. The CDR3 spans 15 residues. The ends lost 5 bases at V and 2 bases at J; junction bases unmatched: 9. The CDR3 sequence is CASRLTGGGQETQYF. The CDR3 DNA sequence: TGCGCCAGCAGATTAACGGGAGGCGGGCAAGAGACCCAGTACTTC.

This rearrangement joins TRBV6-4 to TRBJ1-5; 7 bases are a match to TRBD1. This CDR3 is built from 14 residues. Germline V gene lookup returns CDR1 MRHNA and CDR2 SNTAGT. V lost 2 bases to trimming and J lost 4 bases; unmatched junction nucleotides: 2. As DNA, the CDR3 is TGTGCCAGCAGTGACGAGGGGGCGAATCAGCCCCAGCATTTT. This encodes CASSDEGANQPQHF.

CDR3: CASSLSAGLGSGNTIYF. The CDR3 DNA reads TGTGCCAGCAGTTTATCTGCAGGGCTTGGCTCTGGAAACACCATATATTTT. J is TRBJ1-3 and V is TRBV28, with a possible D match to TRBD1 (5 bases). This CDR3 comprises 17 residues. Between the trimmed V and J ends, which lost 1 base and 0 bases, there was a span of 13 bases. Per germline, CDR1 MDHEN and CDR2 SYDVKM.

In this sample, this clone turned up a few times. This chain uses TRBV18 with TRBJ2-7; 7 positions match TRBD2. The CDR3 totals 14 residues. The germline gives CDR1 KGHSH, CDR2 LQKENI. V lost 8 bases and J lost 4; bases outside the gene matches: 11. Here the CDR3 DNA reads TGTGCCAGCGCCAAGCGGGAAGGGGTTTACGAGCAGTACTTC. Translated, it gives CASAKREGVYEQYF.

Points on this clone: This specimen includes other DNA sequences encoding the same CDR3. This chain connects TRBV28 to TRBJ1-2; D ambiguous. CDR1 and CDR2 from the germline V gene are MDHEN and SYDVKM. The CDR3 spans 12 residues. The V end was cut by 2 bases, the J end by 4 bases, with 5 bases between. CDR3 coding DNA: TGTGCCAGCAGTTTAGCCGGCTATGGCTACACCTTC. Encoded protein: CASSLAGYGYTF.

This chain links TRBV29-1 with TRBJ1-2, with TRBD1 identical over 7 bases. CDR1 and CDR2 from the germline V gene are SQVTM and ANQGSEA. The ends lost 0 bases at V and 4 bases at J; junction bases unmatched: 11. CDR3 length: 16 residues. Written as DNA, the CDR3 is TGCAGCGTTGAAGAGCCTCTCAGGGGGGCCGGCTATGGCTACACCTTC. This gives the protein CSVEEPLRGAGYGYTF.

This clone was observed a handful of times. V and J are TRBV28 and TRBJ1-2; 7 bases are shared with TRBD1. The germline gives CDR1 MDHEN, CDR2 SYDVKM. The CDR3 is 18 amino acids. J was trimmed by 7 bases and V by 7 bases; bases with no gene match: 24. CDR3 sequence reads: CASTHPLRGLGYMGGYTF. For the CDR3, the DNA is TGTGCCAGCACCCATCCCTTAAGGGGGCTAGGGTACATGGGTGGCTACACCTTC.

This sequence joins TRBV28 and TRBJ2-5; D may be TRBD1 (6 bases). Germline assignment: CDR1 MDHEN and CDR2 SYDVKM. The CDR3 is made up of 13 amino acids. The V end was cut by 3 bases, the J end by 5 bases, with 10 bases between. The CDR3 DNA is TGTGCCAGCAGTTTGGGACAATTGGAGACCCAGTACTTC. This sequence encodes CASSLGQLETQYF.

The rearrangement links TRBV4-1 to TRBJ1-3; no clear D. The CDR3 runs to 13 residues. Trimming removed 0 bases from V and 6 bases from J, with 6 bases in between. Germline V CDR1 and CDR2: MGHRA, YSYEKL. For the CDR3, the DNA is TGCGCCAGCAGCCAAGATTTTAAAAACACCATATATTTT. Amino acids: CASSQDFKNTIYF.

This clone was detected once. This rearrangement joins TRBV27 to TRBJ1-2, with a weak D call TRBD1 (6 bases). V was trimmed by 7 bases and J by 8 bases, leaving 23 bases between them. The CDR3 totals 15 residues. Per the germline V gene, CDR1 is MNHEY and CDR2 is SMNVEV (reference sequence). DNA of the CDR3: TGTGCCAGCAAACGCCTAGGGGGTGGCTATGTGGGCTACACCTTC. This sequence encodes CASKRLGGGYVGYTF.

The chain joins TRBV4-1 to TRBJ2-7, with 8 bases that match TRBD2. The J segment lost 2 bases and the V segment lost 1 base, leaving 4 bases of the junction unmatched. The CDR3 runs 15 residues. The germline CDR1 and CDR2 sequences are MGHRA and YSYEKL. The CDR3 nucleotides are TGCGCCAGCAGCCAAGCGAGTAGCGGGACCTACGAGCAGTACTTC. Protein sequence: CASSQASSGTYEQYF.